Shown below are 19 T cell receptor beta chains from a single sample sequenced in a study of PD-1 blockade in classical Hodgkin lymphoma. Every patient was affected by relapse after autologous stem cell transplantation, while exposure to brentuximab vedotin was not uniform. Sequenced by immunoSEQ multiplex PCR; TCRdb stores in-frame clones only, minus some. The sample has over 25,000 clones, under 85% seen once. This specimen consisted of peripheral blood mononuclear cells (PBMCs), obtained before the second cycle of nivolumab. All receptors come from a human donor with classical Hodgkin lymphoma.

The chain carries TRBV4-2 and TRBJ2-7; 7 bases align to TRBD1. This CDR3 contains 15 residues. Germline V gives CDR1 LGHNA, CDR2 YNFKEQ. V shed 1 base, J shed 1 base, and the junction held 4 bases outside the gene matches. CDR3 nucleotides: TGTGCCAGCAGCCAAGCGAGGGGGCAGTCCTACGAGCAGTACTTC. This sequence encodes CASSQARGQSYEQYF.

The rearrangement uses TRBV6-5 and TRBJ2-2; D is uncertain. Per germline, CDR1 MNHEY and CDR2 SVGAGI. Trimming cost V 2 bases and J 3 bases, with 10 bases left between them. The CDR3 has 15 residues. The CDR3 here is CASSYTGIYTGELFF. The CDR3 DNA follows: TGTGCCAGCAGTTACACGGGCATCTACACCGGGGAGCTGTTTTTT.

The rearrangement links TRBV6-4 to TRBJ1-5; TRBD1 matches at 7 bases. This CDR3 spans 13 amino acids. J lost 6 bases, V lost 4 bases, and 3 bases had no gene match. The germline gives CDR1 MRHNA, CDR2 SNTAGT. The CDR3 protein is CASSVAGGQPQHF. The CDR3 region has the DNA TGTGCCAGCAGTGTAGCAGGGGGTCAGCCCCAGCATTTT.

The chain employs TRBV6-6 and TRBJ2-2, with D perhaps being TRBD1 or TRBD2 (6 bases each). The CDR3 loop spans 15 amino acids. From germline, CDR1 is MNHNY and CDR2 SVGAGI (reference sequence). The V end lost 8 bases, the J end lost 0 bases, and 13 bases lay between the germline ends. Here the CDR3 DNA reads TGTGCCAGCTTGAGGGGGGATGCGAACACCGGGGAGCTGTTTTTT. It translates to CASLRGDANTGELFF.

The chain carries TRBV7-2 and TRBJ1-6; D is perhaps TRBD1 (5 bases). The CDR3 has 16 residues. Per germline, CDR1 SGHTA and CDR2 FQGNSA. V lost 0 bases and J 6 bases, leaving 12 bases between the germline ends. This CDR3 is CASSLAATASNSPLHF. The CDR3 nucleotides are TGTGCCAGCAGCTTAGCCGCGACAGCTAGTAATTCACCCCTCCACTTT.

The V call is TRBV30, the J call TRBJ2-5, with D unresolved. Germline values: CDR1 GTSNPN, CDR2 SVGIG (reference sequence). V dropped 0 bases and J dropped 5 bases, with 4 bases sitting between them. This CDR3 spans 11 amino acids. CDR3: CAWSVSETQYF. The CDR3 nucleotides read TGTGCCTGGAGTGTTAGTGAGACCCAGTACTTC. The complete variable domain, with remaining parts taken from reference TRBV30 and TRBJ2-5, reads SQTIHQWPATLVQPVGSPLSLECTVEGTSNPNLYWYRQAAGRGLQLLFYSVGIGQISSEVPQNLSASRPQDRQFILSSKKLLLSDSGFYLCAWSVSETQYFGPGTRLLVL.

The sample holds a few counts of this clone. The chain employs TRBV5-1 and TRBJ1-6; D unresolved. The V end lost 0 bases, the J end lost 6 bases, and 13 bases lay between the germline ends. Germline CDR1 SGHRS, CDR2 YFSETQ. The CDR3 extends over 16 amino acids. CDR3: CASSLAGPPGNSPLHF. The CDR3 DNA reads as TGCGCCAGCAGCTTGGCCGGGCCTCCTGGTAATTCACCCCTCCACTTT.

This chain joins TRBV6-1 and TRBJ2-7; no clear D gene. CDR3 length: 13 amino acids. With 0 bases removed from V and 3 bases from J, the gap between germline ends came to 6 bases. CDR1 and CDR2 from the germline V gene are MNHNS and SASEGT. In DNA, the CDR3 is TGTGCCAGCAGTGAAGCAGGCAGCTACGAGCAGTACTTC. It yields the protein CASSEAGSYEQYF.

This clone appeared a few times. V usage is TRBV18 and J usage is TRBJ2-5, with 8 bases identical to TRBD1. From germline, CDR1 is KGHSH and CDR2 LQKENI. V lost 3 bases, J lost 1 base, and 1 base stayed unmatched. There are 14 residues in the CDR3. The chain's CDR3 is CASSPGQVQETQYF. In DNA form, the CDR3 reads TGTGCCAGCTCACCGGGACAGGTCCAAGAGACCCAGTACTTC.

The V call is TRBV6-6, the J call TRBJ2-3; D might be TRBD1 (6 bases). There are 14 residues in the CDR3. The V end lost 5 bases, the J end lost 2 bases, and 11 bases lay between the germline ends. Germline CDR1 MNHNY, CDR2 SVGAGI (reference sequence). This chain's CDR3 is CASSRDTNTDTQYF. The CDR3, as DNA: TGTGCCAGCAGTCGGGACACCAACACAGATACGCAGTATTTT.

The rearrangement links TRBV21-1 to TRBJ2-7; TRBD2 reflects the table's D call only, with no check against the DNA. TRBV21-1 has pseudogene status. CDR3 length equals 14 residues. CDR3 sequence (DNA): TGTGCCAGCAGCAAGCCGGGACTAGCGGTTCGGCAGTACTTC. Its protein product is CASSKPGLAVRQYF.

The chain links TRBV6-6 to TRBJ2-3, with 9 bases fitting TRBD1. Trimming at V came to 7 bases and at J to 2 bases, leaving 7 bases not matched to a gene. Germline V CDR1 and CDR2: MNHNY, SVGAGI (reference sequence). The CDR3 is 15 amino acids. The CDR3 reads CASTPGTGYTDTQYF. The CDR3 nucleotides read TGTGCCAGCACTCCCGGGACAGGGTACACAGATACGCAGTATTTT.

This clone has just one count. Here the CDR3 reads CASRKQGAATIYF. As DNA, the CDR3 is TGTGCCAGCAGAAAACAGGGGGCAGCCACCATATATTTT. V is TRBV6-5 and J is TRBJ1-3; 9 bases are shared with TRBD1. With V trimmed by 6 bases and J by 9 bases, 6 bases remained unmatched. The length of the CDR3 is 13 residues. Germline V gene data show CDR1 as MNHEY and CDR2 as SVGAGI.

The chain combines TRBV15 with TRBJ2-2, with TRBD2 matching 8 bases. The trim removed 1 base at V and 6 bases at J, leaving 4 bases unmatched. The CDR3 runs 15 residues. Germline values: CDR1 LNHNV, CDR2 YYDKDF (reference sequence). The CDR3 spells CATSRAGGAAGELFF. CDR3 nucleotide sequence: TGTGCCACCAGCAGAGCCGGGGGGGCGGCCGGGGAGCTGTTTTTT.

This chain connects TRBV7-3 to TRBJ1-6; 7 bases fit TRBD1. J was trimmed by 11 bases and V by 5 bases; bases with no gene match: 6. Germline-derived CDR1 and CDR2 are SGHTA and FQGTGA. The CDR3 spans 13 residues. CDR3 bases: TGTGCCAGCAGCCCACAACAGGGGACACCCCTCCACTTT. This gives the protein CASSPQQGTPLHF.

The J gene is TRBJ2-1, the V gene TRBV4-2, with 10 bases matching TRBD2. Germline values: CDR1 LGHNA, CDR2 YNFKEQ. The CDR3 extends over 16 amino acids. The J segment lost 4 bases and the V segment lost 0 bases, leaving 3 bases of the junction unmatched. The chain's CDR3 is CASSQDLTSGYNEQFF. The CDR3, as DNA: TGTGCCAGCAGCCAAGACCTGACTAGCGGGTACAATGAGCAGTTCTTC.

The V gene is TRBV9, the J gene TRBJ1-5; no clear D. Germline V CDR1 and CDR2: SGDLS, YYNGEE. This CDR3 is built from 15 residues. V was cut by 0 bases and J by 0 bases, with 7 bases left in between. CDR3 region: CASSVDDYSNQPQHF. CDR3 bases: TGTGCCAGCAGCGTAGACGATTATAGCAATCAGCCCCAGCATTTT.

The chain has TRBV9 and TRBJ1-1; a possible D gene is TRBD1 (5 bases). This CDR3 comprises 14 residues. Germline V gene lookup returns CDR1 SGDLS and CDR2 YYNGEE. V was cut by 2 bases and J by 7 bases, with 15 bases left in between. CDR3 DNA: TGTGCCAGCAGCGTCCCCGTTCAGGGAGTTGAAGCTTTCTTT. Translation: CASSVPVQGVEAFF.

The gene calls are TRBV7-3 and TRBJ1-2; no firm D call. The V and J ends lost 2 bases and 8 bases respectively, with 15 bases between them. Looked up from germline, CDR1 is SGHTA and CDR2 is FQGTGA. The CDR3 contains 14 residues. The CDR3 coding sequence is TGTGCCAGCAGCTTATCCGCTATGGGCGGCGGCTACACCTTC. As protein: CASSLSAMGGGYTF.